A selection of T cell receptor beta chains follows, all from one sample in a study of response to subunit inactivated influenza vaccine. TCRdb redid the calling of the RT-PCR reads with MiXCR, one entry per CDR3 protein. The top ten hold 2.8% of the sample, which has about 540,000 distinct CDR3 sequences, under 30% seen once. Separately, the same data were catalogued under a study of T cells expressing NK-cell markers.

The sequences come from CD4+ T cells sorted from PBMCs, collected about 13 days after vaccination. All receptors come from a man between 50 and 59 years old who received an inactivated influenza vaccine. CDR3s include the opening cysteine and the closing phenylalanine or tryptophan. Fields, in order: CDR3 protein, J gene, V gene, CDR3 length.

CDR3 protein: CASSLAGGPVSDTQYF
J gene: TRBJ2-3
V gene: TRBV5-6
CDR3 length: 16

CDR3 protein: CASSLRDSVIYGYTF
J gene: TRBJ1-2
V gene: TRBV28
CDR3 length: 15

CDR3 protein: CASNSGTGAYEQYF
J gene: TRBJ2-7
V gene: TRBV9
CDR3 length: 14

CDR3 protein: CSARGWPGTSLEGYTF
J gene: TRBJ1-2
V gene: TRBV20-1
CDR3 length: 16

CDR3 protein: CSVEGDGAYEQYF
J gene: TRBJ2-7
V gene: TRBV29-1
CDR3 length: 13

CDR3 protein: CASSQEGRGRADTQYF
J gene: TRBJ2-3
V gene: TRBV4-2
CDR3 length: 16

CDR3 protein: CASSPILGTGLNTEAFF
J gene: TRBJ1-1
V gene: TRBV12-3/TRBV12-4
CDR3 length: 17

CDR3 protein: CSVDLSASYNEQFF
J gene: TRBJ2-1
V gene: TRBV29-1
CDR3 length: 14

CDR3 protein: CAISGGGGITDTQYF
J gene: TRBJ2-3
V gene: TRBV10-3
CDR3 length: 15

CDR3 protein: CASTRWGYSNQPQHF
J gene: TRBJ1-5
V gene: TRBV5-6
CDR3 length: 15